The source of this TCR beta chain is a study of OX40 agonist ivuxolimab in advanced cancers. General observations from the study: Patients with a partial response at 0.1-3.0 mg/kg had among the lowest clonal expansion.

Germline V gene lookup returns CDR1 SGHNT and CDR2 YYREEE (reference sequence). V lost 0 bases and J lost 6, with 19 bases in between. CDR3 length: 16 residues. Regarding this clone: What it binds is unknown.

TCRdb keeps only in-frame clones here, not all; method: immunoSEQ multiplex PCR. Among fewer than 85,000 clones listed, around 90% were seen once. The chain couples TRBV5-4 to TRBJ2-7; possibly TRBD2 for D (7 bases). The specimen was CD4+ or CD8+ T cells sorted from blood, collected in a trial of the OX40 agonist ivuxolimab. This receptor was obtained from an adult with an advanced solid tumor such as melanoma, head and neck, liver or kidney cancer. CDR3 nucleotide sequence: TGTGCCAGCAGCTTGGAGGGCGGGGGCCGCCTCGGCGAGCAGTACTTC. This gives the protein CASSLEGGGRLGEQYF. Full variable domain (rest looked up from reference TRBV5-4 and TRBJ2-7): ETGVTQSPTHLIKTRGQQVTLRCSSQSGHNTVSWYQQALGQGPQFIFQYYREEENGRGNFPPRFSGLQFPNYSSELNVNALELDDSALYLCASSLEGGGRLGEQYFGPGTRLTVT.